This T cell receptor beta chain was retrieved from a study of blood T cell repertoires in COVID-19. Whole-study context: PBMCs, B-cell-depleted T cells, or T cells provided the cDNA or gDNA that made up the material.

Trimming cost V 0 bases and J 3 bases; bases outside gene matches: 4. This CDR3 has 15 amino acids. CDR1 MNHEY and CDR2 SMNVEV come from the germline V gene (reference sequence). Before they entered the study, exposed participants had met a COVID-19 case within 2 weeks. Original processing notes: Amplification of reference gene primers was used by the study to estimate nucleated cell counts. Sequencing was performed with immunoSEQ multiplex PCR; in TCRdb, only in-frame clones are kept and a portion is missing. V and J calls and clone size are given by that table; D and trimming were obtained from the DNA. The table has 300,000 to 350,000 clones, 85% to 95% seen once.

This rearrangement joins TRBV27 to TRBJ1-2; 7 bases are a match to TRBD1. Sequenced input: PBMCs or T cells enriched from blood (not recorded which). The receptor was derived from a young woman who had been exposed to COVID-19. The CDR3 loop reads CASSLSRGPDYGYTF. Here the CDR3 DNA reads TGTGCCAGCAGTTTATCAAGGGGGCCTGACTATGGCTACACCTTC.